Presented here are 27 T cell receptor beta chains from one specimen sequenced in a study of cytomegalovirus exposure and HLA in healthy donors (dated by TCRdb to the late 2010s). The library came from the immunoSEQ multiplex PCR assay. A mixture of 60 forward primers for TCR Vbeta segments and 13 reverse primers for TCR Jbeta segments was used in the multiplex PCR. The immuneACCESS repertoire file appears here via TCRdb, limited to in-frame rearrangements. These files lack a portion of the clones; in checked studies, under half of the deficit traces to unresolved V genes, and the cause of the others is not known. For this sample the table gives approximately 99,000 clones, of which around 80% were detected only once. Together, the top ten hold roughly 3.5% of the sample. Sequencing was done on a sample of PBMCs. Receptors were obtained from a male donor in good health and CMV-seropositive.

The V gene is TRBV5-1, the J gene TRBJ1-1; TRBD1 matches at 7 bases. Germline assignment: CDR1 SGHRS and CDR2 YFSETQ. This CDR3 is built from 15 residues. V lost 3 bases, J lost 1 base, and 6 bases stayed unmatched. In nucleotides, the CDR3 is TGCGCCAGCAGCTCTTGGACAGGCCGGAACACTGAAGCTTTCTTT. It is translated as CASSSWTGRNTEAFF.

This chain connects TRBV6-4 to TRBJ2-2; 8 nucleotides match TRBD2. The ends lost 4 bases at V and 4 bases at J; junction bases unmatched: 5. CDR3 length: 15 residues. Germline V CDR1 and CDR2: MRHNA, SNTAGT. The CDR3 coding sequence is TGTGCCAGCAGTGTAGCGGGGTTCCCCACCGGGGAGCTGTTTTTT. Translating it yields CASSVAGFPTGELFF.

The chain joins TRBV6-1 to TRBJ2-7; possible D gene TRBD1, 5 bases. Trimming cost V 2 bases and J 3 bases, with 8 bases left between them. The CDR3 loop spans 13 amino acids. Germline assignment: CDR1 MNHNS and CDR2 SASEGT. The CDR3 nucleotides read TGTGCCAGCAGTGAAACAGGCGACTACGAGCAGTACTTC. Amino acid sequence: CASSETGDYEQYF.

This rearrangement joins TRBV9 to TRBJ1-5, with a weak D call TRBD1 (6 bases). V shed 4 bases and J shed 0 bases, with 8 bases lying between them. CDR1 and CDR2 (germline): SGDLS, YYNGEE. The CDR3 is 14 amino acids. Here the CDR3 reads CASSLDSSNQPQHF. CDR3 nucleotides: TGTGCCAGCAGCCTGGACAGTAGCAATCAGCCCCAGCATTTT.

The gene calls are TRBV4-2 and TRBJ2-1; perhaps TRBD1 as D (6 bases). The CDR3 has 15 amino acids. Per the germline V gene, CDR1 is LGHNA and CDR2 is YNFKEQ. The ends were cut back, 1 base at V and 4 bases at J, with 11 bases in the middle. Here the CDR3 reads CASSQVRTAYNEQFF. CDR3 in DNA: TGTGCCAGCAGCCAAGTCAGGACAGCATACAATGAGCAGTTCTTC.

The chain couples TRBV4-1 to TRBJ2-5; a weak D match, TRBD1 (6 bases). V was clipped by 5 bases and J by 5 bases, with 15 bases between them. Germline CDR1 MGHRA, CDR2 YSYEKL. The CDR3 covers 14 residues. The CDR3 loop reads CASSDTPGVETQYF. Here the CDR3 DNA reads TGCGCCAGCAGCGATACCCCAGGGGTGGAGACCCAGTACTTC.

This clone came up once. The V call is TRBV7-2, the J call TRBJ2-1, with 9 nucleotides matching TRBD2. The CDR3 runs 16 residues. Per the germline V gene, CDR1 is SGHTA and CDR2 is FQGNSA. J lost 7 bases, V lost 5 bases, and 12 bases had no gene match. The CDR3 region is CASSLTGFAGGNEQFF. CDR3 bases: TGTGCCAGCAGCCTTACAGGGTTTGCGGGGGGGAATGAGCAGTTCTTC.

The chain combines TRBV14 with TRBJ2-2; D ambiguous. Germline CDR1 reads SGHDN; CDR2 reads FVKESK. The CDR3 runs 12 residues. Trimming removed 1 base at V and 8 bases at J, with 5 bases between. CDR3 sequence reads: CASSQVRGELFF. DNA of the CDR3: TGTGCCAGCAGCCAAGTACGGGGGGAGCTGTTTTTT.

The chain has TRBV6-4 and TRBJ1-1, with D uncertain. The V end lost 4 bases, the J end lost 5 bases, and 14 bases lay between the germline ends. Germline values: CDR1 MRHNA, CDR2 SNTAGT. This CDR3 spans 14 amino acids. CDR3 in DNA: TGTGCCAGCAGTGCCGGTCGGGCGGGGACTGAAGCTTTCTTT. This sequence encodes CASSAGRAGTEAFF.

The rearrangement joins TRBV6-5 to TRBJ1-2, with TRBD1 as a possible D gene (6 bases). The V end was cut by 0 bases, the J end by 8 bases, with 16 bases between. Germline values: CDR1 MNHEY, CDR2 SVGAGI. The length of the CDR3 is 15 residues. In DNA, the CDR3 is TGTGCCAGCAGTTACTCGGCCGGGGGGGGCGGAGGCTACACCTTC. Translating it yields CASSYSAGGGGGYTF.

The rearrangement joins TRBV6-5 to TRBJ2-7; 7 bases are a match to TRBD1. The CDR3 is 14 residues long. Germline CDR1 MNHEY, CDR2 SVGAGI. The J segment lost 2 bases and the V segment lost 9 bases, leaving 10 bases of the junction unmatched. This CDR3 is CASFEPGQPYEQYF. CDR3 nucleotide sequence: TGTGCCAGTTTCGAACCGGGACAGCCCTACGAGCAGTACTTC.

This clone was counted once. This rearrangement joins TRBV6-1 to TRBJ1-3; D call uncertain. The CDR3 extends over 10 amino acids. Germline V lookup: CDR1 MNHNS, CDR2 SASEGT. Trimming removed 6 bases from V and 6 bases from J, with 3 bases in between. The CDR3 DNA sequence: TGTGCCAGCAGCCAAAACACCATATATTTT. Amino acid sequence: CASSQNTIYF.

The J gene is TRBJ1-1, the V gene TRBV27; 8 bases line up with TRBD1. Germline V gives CDR1 MNHEY, CDR2 SMNVEV (reference sequence). The CDR3 is 15 amino acids. J was trimmed by 2 bases and V by 10 bases; bases with no gene match: 12. The CDR3 spells CATRTGTLHNTEAFF. The CDR3 DNA reads as TGTGCCACCCGGACAGGGACTTTACATAACACTGAAGCTTTCTTT.

CDR3 sequence (DNA): TGTGCCAGCACCCTATTCGGGGACAGGAACACCGGGGAGCTGTTTTTT. It is translated as CASTLFGDRNTGELFF. The chain combines TRBV7-2 with TRBJ2-2; TRBD1 agrees at 7 bases. The CDR3 is 16 amino acids. V lost 7 bases to trimming and J lost 1 base; unmatched junction nucleotides: 9. CDR1 is SGHTA and CDR2 is FQGNSA in the germline V gene.

This chain links TRBV5-1 with TRBJ1-6; 9 positions agree with TRBD1. Unmatched junction bases numbered 6, after V lost 3 bases and J lost 8 bases. CDR1 and CDR2 from the germline V gene are SGHRS and YFSETQ. The CDR3 runs to 15 residues. The CDR3 region is CASSYAGDRDSPLHF. The CDR3 bases are TGCGCCAGCAGCTATGCAGGGGACAGGGATTCACCCCTCCACTTT.

This clone appeared a few times. V is TRBV4-1 and J is TRBJ1-6, with D perhaps matching TRBD1 (6 bases). Germline V lookup: CDR1 MGHRA, CDR2 YSYEKL. The V gene lost 3 bases and the J gene lost 13 bases, with 16 bases spanning the gap. The CDR3 runs 14 residues. The CDR3 nucleotides read TGCGCCAGCAGCCACGATCGCCCAGGGGTTCCCCTCCACTTT. It translates to CASSHDRPGVPLHF.

In its sample, this clone was seen once. The genes are TRBV7-9 and TRBJ1-3; a possible D gene is TRBD1 (5 bases). Trimming pared 5 bases from V and 2 bases from J, leaving 10 bases between. This CDR3 comprises 14 residues. Germline V gene lookup returns CDR1 SEHNR and CDR2 FQNEAQ (reference sequence). In nucleotides, the CDR3 is TGTGCCAGCAGCAAGGGGCTTCCTGGAAACACCATATATTTT. Protein sequence: CASSKGLPGNTIYF.

The chain is built from TRBV29-1 and TRBJ2-5; 7 bases line up with TRBD1. Losses at the gene ends were 6 bases for V and 4 bases for J; bases not matched to a gene: 5. The CDR3 spans 12 residues. Per germline, CDR1 SQVTM and CDR2 ANQGSEA. CDR3 residues: CSVTGNGETQYF. The CDR3 nucleotides read TGCAGCGTGACAGGGAATGGAGAGACCCAGTACTTC.

The rearrangement links TRBV7-3 to TRBJ2-1; a weak D match, TRBD1 (6 bases). The CDR3 has 15 amino acids. Germline V gene lookup returns CDR1 SGHTA and CDR2 FQGTGA. V lost 4 bases and J lost 6, with 16 bases in between. The CDR3 DNA reads as TGTGCCAGCAGCTCATCTAACCAGGGGAGCAATGAGCAGTTCTTC. It codes for CASSSSNQGSNEQFF.

This sequence joins TRBV30 and TRBJ1-5; maybe TRBD1 (5 bases). CDR1 is GTSNPN, CDR2 SVGIG, per germline (reference sequence). The CDR3 consists of 13 residues. V lost 2 bases to trimming and J lost 6 bases, with 11 bases between them. DNA for the CDR3: TGTGCCTGGAGTATGGGGGGAGTTCAGCCCCAGCATTTT. Protein: CAWSMGGVQPQHF.

The chain carries TRBV12-5 and TRBJ1-5; unclear D gene. Germline V gives CDR1 LGHNT, CDR2 FRNRAP. The CDR3 has 15 amino acids. V was clipped by 1 base and J by 1 base, with 8 bases between them. The chain's CDR3 is CASGLGRISNQPQHF. The CDR3 coding sequence is TGTGCTAGTGGTTTGGGCAGAATCAGCAATCAGCCCCAGCATTTT.

This chain joins TRBV10-3 and TRBJ1-2; no reliable D call. The CDR3 is 12 amino acids. The V gene lost 3 bases and the J gene lost 4 bases, with 6 bases spanning the gap. Germline CDR1 reads ENHRY; CDR2 reads SYGVKD. CDR3 residues: CAISDEGYGYTF. The CDR3 DNA is TGTGCCATCAGTGACGAGGGCTATGGCTACACCTTC.

The CDR3 sequence is CASTSTGDYGYTF. Here the CDR3 DNA reads TGTGCCAGCACCTCGACAGGGGACTATGGCTACACCTTC. This chain links TRBV6-1 with TRBJ1-2, with 8 positions matching TRBD1. The CDR3 consists of 13 residues. V shed 7 bases, J shed 3 bases, and the junction held 4 bases outside the gene matches. CDR1 is MNHNS and CDR2 is SASEGT in the germline V gene.

The chain has TRBV2 and TRBJ2-1; 8 bases line up with TRBD2. Germline CDR1 is SNHLY and CDR2 is FYNNEI. Trimming cost V 3 bases and J 6 bases; bases outside gene matches: 7. The CDR3 runs 15 residues. CDR3 in amino acids: CASSEGSGAVNEQFF. The CDR3 DNA reads TGTGCCAGCAGTGAGGGTAGCGGGGCGGTCAATGAGCAGTTCTTC.

V usage is TRBV27 and J usage is TRBJ2-4; D might be TRBD1 (5 bases). The CDR3 length is 15 residues. The V gene's germline CDR1 is MNHEY and CDR2 SMNVEV (reference sequence). Trimming removed 5 bases at V and 1 base at J, with 12 bases between. This CDR3 reads CASSLLGAAKNIQYF. The CDR3 bases are TGTGCCAGCAGTCTTCTTGGGGCGGCCAAAAACATTCAGTACTTC.

This rearrangement joins TRBV7-2 to TRBJ1-1; TRBD1 is a possible D gene (6 bases). V gave up 5 bases and J gave up 1 base, with 14 bases separating them. The germline CDR1 and CDR2 sequences are SGHTA and FQGNSA. This CDR3 is 15 amino acids long. The CDR3 loop is CASSPRQARNTEAFF. The CDR3 region has the DNA TGTGCCAGCAGCCCTCGACAGGCCCGGAACACTGAAGCTTTCTTT.

The V gene is TRBV7-2, the J gene TRBJ1-5; 8 nucleotides agree with TRBD1. The CDR3 loop spans 14 amino acids. The V gene's germline CDR1 is SGHTA and CDR2 FQGNSA. J lost 7 bases, V lost 1 base, and 3 bases had no gene match. The DNA of the CDR3 is TGTGCCAGCAGCTTAGGCAGGGGGCGGCAGCCCCAGCATTTT. It yields the protein CASSLGRGRQPQHF.